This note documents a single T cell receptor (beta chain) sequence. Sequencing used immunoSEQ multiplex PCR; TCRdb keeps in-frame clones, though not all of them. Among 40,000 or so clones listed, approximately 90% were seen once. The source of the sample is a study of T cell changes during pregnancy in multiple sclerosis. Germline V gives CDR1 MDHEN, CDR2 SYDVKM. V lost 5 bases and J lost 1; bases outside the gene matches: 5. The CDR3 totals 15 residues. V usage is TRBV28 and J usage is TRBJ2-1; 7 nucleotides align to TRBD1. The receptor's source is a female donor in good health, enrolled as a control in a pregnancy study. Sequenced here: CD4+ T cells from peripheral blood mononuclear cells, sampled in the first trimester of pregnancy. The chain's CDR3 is CASSPYRGSYNEQFF. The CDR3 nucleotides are TGTGCCAGCAGTCCCTACAGGGGATCCTACAATGAGCAGTTCTTC.